These T cell receptor beta chains were read from a single sample in a study of T cell responses to AZD1222 COVID-19 vaccine. The protocol was immunoSEQ multiplex PCR, while the TCRdb copy is restricted to in-frame clones and leaves out a portion. The table lists 150,000 to 180,000 clones, about 87% of them singletons. Material: peripheral blood, obtained on day 0 of AZD1222 vaccination. All receptors come from an adult in good health. Both conserved end residues are part of each CDR3. A D gene is named only where the DNA matches it firmly. Only part of the rows carry a size: once, few, many, or a class if the clone is expanded.

TRBD1 | . | TRBJ1-1 | TRBV19 | CASSREGAREAFF | TGTGCCAGTAGTAGAGAGGGGGCGCGTGAAGCTTTCTTT
TRBD1 | . | TRBJ1-6 | TRBV9 | CASSVGTGRDNSPLHF | TGTGCCAGCAGCGTAGGGACAGGAAGGGATAATTCACCCCTCCACTTT
. | . | TRBJ2-3 | TRBV6-5 | CASSYSGRSTDTQYF | TGTGCCAGCAGTTACTCTGGCCGGAGCACAGATACGCAGTATTTT
TRBD2 | . | TRBJ2-1 | TRBV5-1 | CASTTGGGSYNEQFF | TGCGCCAGTACCACGGGGGGAGGGTCCTACAATGAGCAGTTCTTC
. | . | TRBJ1-1 | TRBV12-5 | CASALPRVGGRTEAFF | TGTGCTAGTGCCTTACCCCGGGTGGGGGGAAGGACTGAAGCTTTCTTT
. | . | TRBJ1-4 | TRBV28 | CASSPTWGAKGEKLFF | TGTGCCAGCAGCCCGACGTGGGGGGCAAAAGGTGAAAAACTGTTTTTT
. | . | TRBJ2-1 | TRBV12-3/TRBV12-4 | CASSLRQGGEQFF | TGTGCCAGCAGTTTACGGCAGGGCGGTGAGCAGTTCTTC
. | . | TRBJ2-3 | TRBV10-3 | CAISESQGPDTQYF | TGTGCCATCAGTGAGTCGCAGGGGCCAGATACGCAGTATTTT
. | . | TRBJ1-2 | TRBV23-1 | CASSQILKRGVPYGYTF | TGCGCCAGCAGTCAAATCCTGAAAAGAGGCGTCCCCTATGGCTACACCTTC
TRBD1 | once | TRBJ2-1 | TRBV7-8 | CASSLAGTGGHEQFF | TGTGCCAGCAGCTTAGCTGGGACAGGGGGCCATGAGCAGTTCTTC
. | once | TRBJ1-1 | TRBV18 | CASSPLGETEAFF | TGTGCCAGCTCACCACTGGGTGAGACTGAAGCTTTCTTT
. | . | TRBJ1-1 | TRBV4-2 | CASSLESNTEAFF | TGTGCCAGCAGCTTGGAGAGTAACACTGAAGCTTTCTTT
TRBD1 | . | TRBJ1-3 | TRBV28 | CASSLDRGSGNTIYF | TGTGCCAGCAGCCTAGACAGGGGCTCTGGAAACACCATATATTTT
TRBD1 | . | TRBJ1-3 | TRBV18 | CASSLTGIGGNTIYF | TGTGCCAGCTCACTGACAGGGATAGGAGGAAACACCATATATTTT
. | . | TRBJ2-2 | TRBV9 | CASSVGSAAEELFF | TGTGCCAGCAGCGTAGGATCGGCGGCGGAGGAGCTGTTTTTT
. | . | TRBJ1-2 | TRBV7-2 | CASSLERQGGYGYTF | TGTGCCAGCAGCTTAGAACGGCAGGGCGGCTATGGCTACACCTTC
. | . | TRBJ2-1 | TRBV6-5 | CASSYAAGHMDEQFF | TGTGCCAGCAGTTACGCAGCGGGACACATGGATGAGCAGTTCTTC
TRBD1 | . | TRBJ1-2 | TRBV4-1 | CASSQDWQGAVYGYTF | TGCGCCAGCAGCCAAGATTGGCAGGGGGCTGTTTATGGCTACACCTTC
. | . | TRBJ1-1 | TRBV6-2/TRBV6-3 | CASSYPPVLNTEAFF | TGTGCCAGCAGTTACCCCCCCGTCCTGAACACTGAAGCTTTCTTT
TRBD1 | . | TRBJ1-2 | TRBV7-9 | CASSLGQAGYTF | TGTGCCAGCAGCCTCGGACAGGCCGGCTACACCTTC
TRBD1 | . | TRBJ1-5 | TRBV19 | CASSEDRGFQPQHF | TGTGCCAGTAGTGAAGACAGGGGGTTTCAGCCCCAGCATTTT
. | . | TRBJ1-1 | TRBV12-3/TRBV12-4 | CASSQGIRTEAFF | TGTGCCAGCAGCCAGGGGATTAGGACTGAAGCTTTCTTT
. | . | TRBJ1-1 | TRBV4-3 | CASSQVPSRGEAFF | TGCGCCAGCAGCCAAGTGCCCTCCCGGGGTGAAGCTTTCTTT
. | . | TRBJ1-2 | TRBV2 | CASGTARGRYDGYTF | TGTGCCAGCGGGACCGCCAGGGGAAGATATGATGGCTACACCTTC
TRBD1 | . | TRBJ1-2 | TRBV5-1 | CASSLSDRGDGYTF | TGCGCCAGCAGCCTATCGGACAGGGGGGATGGCTACACCTTC
. | . | TRBJ1-1 | TRBV11-2 | CASSPPPPAKNTEAFF | TGTGCCAGCAGCCCCCCACCACCAGCTAAGAACACTGAAGCTTTCTTT
. | . | TRBJ1-2 | TRBV4-3 | CASSQDSLGYYGYTF | TGCGCCAGCAGCCAAGATTCTCTCGGGTACTATGGCTACACCTTC
. | . | TRBJ2-7 | TRBV7-9 | CASSLRGYEQYF | TGTGCCAGCAGCTTAAGGGGCTACGAGCAGTACTTC
. | . | TRBJ1-4 | TRBV7-9 | CASSLGGLNEKLFF | TGTGCCAGCAGCTTAGGAGGCCTTAATGAAAAACTGTTTTTT
. | . | TRBJ1-6 | TRBV4-1 | CASSQPASPLHF | TGCGCCAGCAGCCAACCGGCTTCACCCCTCCACTTT
. | . | TRBJ2-1 | TRBV3-1/TRBV3-2 | CASSQGWLPRNEQFF | TGTGCCAGCAGCCAAGGGTGGCTGCCCAGGAATGAGCAGTTCTTC
. | . | TRBJ1-5 | TRBV5-6 | CASSLLGNQPQHF | TGTGCCAGCAGCTTGCTCGGTAATCAGCCCCAGCATTTT
. | . | TRBJ1-6 | TRBV19 | CASSINRMNSPLHF | TGTGCCAGTAGTATCAACAGGATGAATTCACCCCTCCACTTT
. | . | TRBJ1-1 | TRBV7-3 | CASSTQGSNTEAFF | TGTGCCAGCAGCACCCAGGGAAGTAACACTGAAGCTTTCTTT
TRBD2 | . | TRBJ2-7 | TRBV12-3/TRBV12-4 | CASRFRGGEQYF | TGTGCCAGCAGGTTCCGCGGGGGAGAGCAGTACTTC
. | few | TRBJ1-2 | TRBV10-3 | CAISDVGGYTF | TGTGCCATCAGTGACGTAGGGGGCTACACCTTC
TRBD1 | . | TRBJ1-3 | TRBV11-2 | CASSQGTAGNTIYF | TGTGCCAGCAGCCAAGGGACAGCAGGAAACACCATATATTTT
. | . | TRBJ2-3 | TRBV7-2 | CASSLARGRDTDTQYF | TGTGCCAGCAGCTTAGCGCGGGGCAGGGACACAGATACGCAGTATTTT
. | . | TRBJ1-3 | TRBV28 | CASTDRSPVGNTIYF | TGTGCCAGCACGGACCGATCGCCGGTAGGGAACACCATATATTTT
. | . | TRBJ1-6 | TRBV6-5 | CASSYSRGNSPLHF | TGTGCCAGCAGTTACTCTAGGGGCAATTCACCCCTCCACTTT
. | . | TRBJ1-6 | TRBV3-1/TRBV3-2 | CASSQLQGNSPLHF | TGTGCCAGCAGCCAACTACAGGGTAATTCACCCCTCCACTTT
. | . | TRBJ1-3 | TRBV2 | CASSEGSNSGNTIYF | TGTGCCAGCAGTGAGGGGTCAAACTCTGGAAACACCATATATTTT
. | once | TRBJ2-1 | TRBV6-1 | CASSEHQGLGYNEQFF | TGTGCCAGCAGTGAGCATCAGGGCCTGGGCTACAATGAGCAGTTCTTC
TRBD1 | . | TRBJ1-2 | TRBV9 | CASSVAPLGQDGYTF | TGTGCCAGCAGCGTAGCCCCCCTCGGACAGGATGGCTACACCTTC
TRBD1 | . | TRBJ1-1 | TRBV28 | CASSTLDRGGTEAFF | TGTGCCAGCAGTACCTTGGACAGGGGAGGAACTGAAGCTTTCTTT
TRBD1 | . | TRBJ2-2 | TRBV7-2 | CASRGGRNTGELFF | TGTGCCAGCAGAGGGGGCAGGAACACCGGGGAGCTGTTTTTT
TRBD1 | . | TRBJ2-1 | TRBV25-1 | CASPLAGGYNEQFF | TGTGCCAGCCCCTTAGCAGGGGGCTACAATGAGCAGTTCTTC
. | . | TRBJ2-2 | TRBV5-4 | CASSFGQNTGELFF | TGTGCCAGCAGCTTCGGACAGAACACCGGGGAGCTGTTTTTT
. | few | TRBJ2-7 | TRBV2 | CASKVMRDPTYEQYF | TGTGCCAGCAAAGTAATGAGGGATCCTACCTACGAGCAGTACTTC
. | . | TRBJ2-1 | TRBV29-1 | CSVDNNYNEQFF | TGCAGCGTTGATAACAACTACAATGAGCAGTTCTTC
. | . | TRBJ1-5 | TRBV24-1 | CATSDSLWMGNQPQHF | TGTGCCACCAGTGATTCCCTTTGGATGGGCAATCAGCCCCAGCATTTT
TRBD1 | . | TRBJ1-3 | TRBV7-2 | CASSLRLSRGLSGNTIYF | TGTGCCAGCAGCTTAAGATTGAGCAGGGGGCTATCGGGAAACACCATATATTTT
TRBD1 | once | TRBJ1-5 | TRBV6-1 | CASSEGPGGNQPQHF | TGTGCCAGCAGTGAAGGCCCAGGGGGAAATCAGCCCCAGCATTTT